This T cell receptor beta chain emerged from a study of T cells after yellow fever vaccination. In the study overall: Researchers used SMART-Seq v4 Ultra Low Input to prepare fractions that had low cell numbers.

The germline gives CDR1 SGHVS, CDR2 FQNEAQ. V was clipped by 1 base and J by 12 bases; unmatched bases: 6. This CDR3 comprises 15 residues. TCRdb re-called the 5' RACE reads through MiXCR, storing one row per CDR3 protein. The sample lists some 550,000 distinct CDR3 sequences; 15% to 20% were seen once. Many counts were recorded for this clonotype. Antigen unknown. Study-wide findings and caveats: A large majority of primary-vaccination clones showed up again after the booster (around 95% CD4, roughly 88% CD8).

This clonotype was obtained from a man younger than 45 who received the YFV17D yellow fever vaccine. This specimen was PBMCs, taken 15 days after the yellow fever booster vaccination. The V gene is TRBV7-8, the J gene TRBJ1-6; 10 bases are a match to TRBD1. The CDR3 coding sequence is TGTGCCAGCAGCTTAGACGACAGGGGGCGCGTACCCCTCCACTTT. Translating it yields CASSLDDRGRVPLHF. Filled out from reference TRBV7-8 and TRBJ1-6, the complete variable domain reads GAGVSQSPRYKVAKRGQDVALRCDPISGHVSLFWYQQALGQGPEFLTYFQNEAQLDKSGLPSDRFFAERPEGSVSTLKIQRTQQEDSAVYLCASSLDDRGRVPLHFGNGTRLTVT.